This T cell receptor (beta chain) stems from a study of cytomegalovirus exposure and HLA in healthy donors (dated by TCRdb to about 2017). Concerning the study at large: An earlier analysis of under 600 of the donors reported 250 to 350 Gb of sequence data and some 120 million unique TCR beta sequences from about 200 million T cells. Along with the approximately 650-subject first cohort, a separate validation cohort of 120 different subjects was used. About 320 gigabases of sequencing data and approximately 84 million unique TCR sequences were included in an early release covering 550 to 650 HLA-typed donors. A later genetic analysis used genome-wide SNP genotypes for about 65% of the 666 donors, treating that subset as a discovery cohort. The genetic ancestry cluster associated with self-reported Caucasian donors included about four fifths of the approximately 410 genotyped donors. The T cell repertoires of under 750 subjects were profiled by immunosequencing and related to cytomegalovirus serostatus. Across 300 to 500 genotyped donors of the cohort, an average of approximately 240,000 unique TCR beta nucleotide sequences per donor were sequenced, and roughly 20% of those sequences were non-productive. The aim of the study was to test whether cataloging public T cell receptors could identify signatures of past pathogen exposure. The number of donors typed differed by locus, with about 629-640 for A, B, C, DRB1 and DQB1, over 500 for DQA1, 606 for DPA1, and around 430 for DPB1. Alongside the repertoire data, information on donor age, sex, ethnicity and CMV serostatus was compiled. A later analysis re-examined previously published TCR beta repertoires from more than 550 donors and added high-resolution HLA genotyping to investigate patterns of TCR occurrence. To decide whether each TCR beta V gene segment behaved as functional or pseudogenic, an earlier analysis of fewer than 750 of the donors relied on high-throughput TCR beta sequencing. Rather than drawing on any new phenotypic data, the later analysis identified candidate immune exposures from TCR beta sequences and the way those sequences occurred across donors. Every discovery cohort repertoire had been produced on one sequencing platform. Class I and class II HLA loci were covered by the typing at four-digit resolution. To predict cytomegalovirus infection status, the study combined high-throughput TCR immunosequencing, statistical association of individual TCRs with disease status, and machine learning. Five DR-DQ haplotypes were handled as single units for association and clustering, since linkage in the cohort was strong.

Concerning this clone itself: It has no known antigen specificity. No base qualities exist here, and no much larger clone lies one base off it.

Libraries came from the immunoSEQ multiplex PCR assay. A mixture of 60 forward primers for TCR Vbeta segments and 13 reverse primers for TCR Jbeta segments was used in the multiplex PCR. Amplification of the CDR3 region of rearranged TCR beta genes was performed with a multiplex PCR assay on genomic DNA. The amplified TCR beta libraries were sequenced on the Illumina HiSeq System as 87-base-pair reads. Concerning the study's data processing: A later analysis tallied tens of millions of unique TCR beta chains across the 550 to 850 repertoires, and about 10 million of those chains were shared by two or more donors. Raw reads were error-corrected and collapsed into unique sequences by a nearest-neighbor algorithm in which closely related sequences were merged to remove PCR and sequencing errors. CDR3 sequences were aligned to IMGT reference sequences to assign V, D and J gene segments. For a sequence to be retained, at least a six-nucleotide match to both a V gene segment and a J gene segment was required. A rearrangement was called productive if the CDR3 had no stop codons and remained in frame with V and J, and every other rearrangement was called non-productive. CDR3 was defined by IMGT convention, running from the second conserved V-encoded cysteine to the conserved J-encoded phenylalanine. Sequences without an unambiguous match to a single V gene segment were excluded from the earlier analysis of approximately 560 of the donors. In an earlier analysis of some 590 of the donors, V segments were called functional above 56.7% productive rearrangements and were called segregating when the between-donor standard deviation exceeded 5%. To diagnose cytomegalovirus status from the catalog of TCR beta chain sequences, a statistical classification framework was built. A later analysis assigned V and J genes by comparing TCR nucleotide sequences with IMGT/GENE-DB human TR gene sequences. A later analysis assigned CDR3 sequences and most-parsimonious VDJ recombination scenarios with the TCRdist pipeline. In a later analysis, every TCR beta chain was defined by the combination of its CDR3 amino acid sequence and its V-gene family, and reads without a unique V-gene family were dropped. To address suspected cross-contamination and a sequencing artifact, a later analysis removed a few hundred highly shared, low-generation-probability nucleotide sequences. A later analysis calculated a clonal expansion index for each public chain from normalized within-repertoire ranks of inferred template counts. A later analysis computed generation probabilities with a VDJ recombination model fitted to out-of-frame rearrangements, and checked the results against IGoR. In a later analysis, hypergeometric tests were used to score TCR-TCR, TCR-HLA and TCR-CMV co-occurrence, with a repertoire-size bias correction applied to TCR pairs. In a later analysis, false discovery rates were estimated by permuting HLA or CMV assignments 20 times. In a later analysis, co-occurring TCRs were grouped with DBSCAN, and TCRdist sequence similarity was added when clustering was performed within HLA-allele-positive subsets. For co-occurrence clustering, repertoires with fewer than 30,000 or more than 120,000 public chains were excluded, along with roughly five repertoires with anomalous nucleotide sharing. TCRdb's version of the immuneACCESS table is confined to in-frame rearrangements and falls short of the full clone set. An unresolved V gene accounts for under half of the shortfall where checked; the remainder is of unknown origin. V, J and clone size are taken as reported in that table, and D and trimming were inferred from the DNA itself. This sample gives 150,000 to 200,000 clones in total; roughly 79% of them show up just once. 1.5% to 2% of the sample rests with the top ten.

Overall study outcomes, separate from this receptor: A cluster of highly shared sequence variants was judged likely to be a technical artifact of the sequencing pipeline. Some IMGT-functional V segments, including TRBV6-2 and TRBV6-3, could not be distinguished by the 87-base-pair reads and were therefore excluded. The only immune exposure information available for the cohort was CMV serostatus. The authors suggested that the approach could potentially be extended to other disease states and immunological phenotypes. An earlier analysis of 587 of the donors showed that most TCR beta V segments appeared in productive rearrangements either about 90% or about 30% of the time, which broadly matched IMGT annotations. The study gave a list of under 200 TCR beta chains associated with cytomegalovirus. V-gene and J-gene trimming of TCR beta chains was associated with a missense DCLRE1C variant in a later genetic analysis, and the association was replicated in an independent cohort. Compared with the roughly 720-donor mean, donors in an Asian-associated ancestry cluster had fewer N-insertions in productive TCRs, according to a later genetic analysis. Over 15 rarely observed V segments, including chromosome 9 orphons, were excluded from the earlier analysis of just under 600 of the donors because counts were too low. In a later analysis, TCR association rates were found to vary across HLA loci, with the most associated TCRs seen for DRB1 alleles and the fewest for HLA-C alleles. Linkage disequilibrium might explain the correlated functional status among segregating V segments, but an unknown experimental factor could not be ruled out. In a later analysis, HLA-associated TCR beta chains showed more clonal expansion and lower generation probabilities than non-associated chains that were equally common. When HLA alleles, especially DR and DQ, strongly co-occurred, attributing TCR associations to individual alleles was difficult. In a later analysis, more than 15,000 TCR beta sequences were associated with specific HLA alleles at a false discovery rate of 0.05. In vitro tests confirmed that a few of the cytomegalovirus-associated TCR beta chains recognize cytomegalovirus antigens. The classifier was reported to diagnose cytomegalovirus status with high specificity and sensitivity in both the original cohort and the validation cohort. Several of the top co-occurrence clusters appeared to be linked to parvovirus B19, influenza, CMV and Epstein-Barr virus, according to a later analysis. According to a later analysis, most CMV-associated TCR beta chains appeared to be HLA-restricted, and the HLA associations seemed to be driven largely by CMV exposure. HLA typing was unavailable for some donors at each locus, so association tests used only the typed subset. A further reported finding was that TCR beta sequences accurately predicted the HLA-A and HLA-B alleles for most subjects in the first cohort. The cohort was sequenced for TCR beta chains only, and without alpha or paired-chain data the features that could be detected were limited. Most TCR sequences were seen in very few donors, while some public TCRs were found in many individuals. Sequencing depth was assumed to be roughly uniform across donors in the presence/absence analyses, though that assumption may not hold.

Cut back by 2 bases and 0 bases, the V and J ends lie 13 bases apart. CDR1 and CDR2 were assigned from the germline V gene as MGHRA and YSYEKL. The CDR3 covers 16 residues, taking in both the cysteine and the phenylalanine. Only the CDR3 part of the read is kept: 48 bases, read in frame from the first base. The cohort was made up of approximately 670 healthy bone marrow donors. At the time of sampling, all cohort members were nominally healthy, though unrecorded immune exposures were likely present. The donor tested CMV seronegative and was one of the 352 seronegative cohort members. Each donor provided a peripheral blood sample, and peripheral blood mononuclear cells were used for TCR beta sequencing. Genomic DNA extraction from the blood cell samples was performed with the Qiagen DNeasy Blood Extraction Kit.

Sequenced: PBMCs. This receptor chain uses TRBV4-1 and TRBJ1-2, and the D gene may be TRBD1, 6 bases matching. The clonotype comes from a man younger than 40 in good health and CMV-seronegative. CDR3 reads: CASSQPGQRTNYGYTF. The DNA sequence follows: TGCGCCAGCAGCCAACCTGGACAGCGAACTAACTATGGCTACACCTTC.